This record concerns one T cell receptor beta chain sequence. The entirety of the isolated RNA underwent reverse transcription, so expressed TCRB transcripts were sequenced. Measured with immunoSEQ multiplex PCR; TCRdb has only the in-frame clones, and not every one. This sample has about 900,000 clones, with 15% to 20% found just once. These data belong to a study of beta chain features in type 1 diabetes. Specimen: naive CD4+ T cells from blood. The sequence derives from a woman under 30 in good health.

CDR3 sequence: CASSVPSNPGQGLGAYF. The DNA of the CDR3 is TGTGCCAGCAGCGTACCATCAAACCCGGGACAGGGTCTCGGGGCGTACTTC. This chain uses TRBV28 with TRBJ2-7, with 9 bases identical to TRBD1. This CDR3 has 17 amino acids. V lost 6 bases, J lost 12 bases, and 24 bases stayed unmatched. Germline V gene data show CDR1 as MDHEN and CDR2 as SYDVKM.